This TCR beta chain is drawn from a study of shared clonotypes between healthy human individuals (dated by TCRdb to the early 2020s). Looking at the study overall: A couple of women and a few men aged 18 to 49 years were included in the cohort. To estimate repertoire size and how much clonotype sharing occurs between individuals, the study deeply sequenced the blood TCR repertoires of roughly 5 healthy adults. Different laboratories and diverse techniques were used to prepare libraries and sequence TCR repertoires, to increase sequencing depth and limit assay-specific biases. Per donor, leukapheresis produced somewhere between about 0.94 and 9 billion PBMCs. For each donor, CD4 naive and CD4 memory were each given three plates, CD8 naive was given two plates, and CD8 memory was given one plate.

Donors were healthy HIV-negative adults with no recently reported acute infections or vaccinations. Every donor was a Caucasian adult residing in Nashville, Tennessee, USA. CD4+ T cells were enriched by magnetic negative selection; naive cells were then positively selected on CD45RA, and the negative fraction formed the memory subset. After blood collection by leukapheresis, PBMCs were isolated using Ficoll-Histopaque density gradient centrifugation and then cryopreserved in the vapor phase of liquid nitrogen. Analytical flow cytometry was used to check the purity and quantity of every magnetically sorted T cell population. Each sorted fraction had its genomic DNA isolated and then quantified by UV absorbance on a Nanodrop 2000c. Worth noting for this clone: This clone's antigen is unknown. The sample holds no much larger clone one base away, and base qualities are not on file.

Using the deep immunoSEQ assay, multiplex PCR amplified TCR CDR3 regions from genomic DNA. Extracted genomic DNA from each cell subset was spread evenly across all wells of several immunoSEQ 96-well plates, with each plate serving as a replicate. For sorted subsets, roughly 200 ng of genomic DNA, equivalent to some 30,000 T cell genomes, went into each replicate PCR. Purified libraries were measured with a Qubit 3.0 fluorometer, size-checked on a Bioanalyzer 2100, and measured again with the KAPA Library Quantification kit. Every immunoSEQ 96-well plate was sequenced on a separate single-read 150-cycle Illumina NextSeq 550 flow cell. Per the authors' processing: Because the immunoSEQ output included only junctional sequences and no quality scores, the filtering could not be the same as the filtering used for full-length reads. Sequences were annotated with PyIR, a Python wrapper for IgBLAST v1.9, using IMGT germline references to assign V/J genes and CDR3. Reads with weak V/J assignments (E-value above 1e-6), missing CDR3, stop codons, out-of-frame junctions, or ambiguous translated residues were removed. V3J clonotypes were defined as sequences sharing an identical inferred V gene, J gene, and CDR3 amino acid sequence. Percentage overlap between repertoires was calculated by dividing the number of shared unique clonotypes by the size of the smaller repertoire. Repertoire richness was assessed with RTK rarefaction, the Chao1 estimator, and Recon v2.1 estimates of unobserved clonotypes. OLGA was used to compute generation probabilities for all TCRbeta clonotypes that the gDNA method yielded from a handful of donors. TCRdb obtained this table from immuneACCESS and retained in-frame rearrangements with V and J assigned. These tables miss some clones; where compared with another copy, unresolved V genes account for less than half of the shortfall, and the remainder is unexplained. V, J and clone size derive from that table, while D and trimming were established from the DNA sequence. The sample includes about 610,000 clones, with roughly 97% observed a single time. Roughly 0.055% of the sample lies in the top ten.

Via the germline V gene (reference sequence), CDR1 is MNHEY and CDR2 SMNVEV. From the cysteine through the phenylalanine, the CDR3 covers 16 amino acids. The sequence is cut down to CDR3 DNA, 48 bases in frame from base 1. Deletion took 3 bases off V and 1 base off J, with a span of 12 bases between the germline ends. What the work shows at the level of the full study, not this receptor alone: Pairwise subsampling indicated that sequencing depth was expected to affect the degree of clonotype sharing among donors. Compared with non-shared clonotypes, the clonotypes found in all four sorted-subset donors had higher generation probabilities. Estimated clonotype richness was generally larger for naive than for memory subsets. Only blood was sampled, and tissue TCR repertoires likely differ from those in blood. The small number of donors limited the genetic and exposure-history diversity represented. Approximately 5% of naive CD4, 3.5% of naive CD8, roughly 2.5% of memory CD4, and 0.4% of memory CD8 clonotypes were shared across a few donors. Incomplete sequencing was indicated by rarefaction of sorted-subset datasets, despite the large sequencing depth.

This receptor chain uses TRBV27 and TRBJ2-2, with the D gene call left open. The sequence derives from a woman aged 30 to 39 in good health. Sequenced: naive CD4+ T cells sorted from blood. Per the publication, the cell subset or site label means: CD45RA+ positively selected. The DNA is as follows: TGTGCCAGCAGTTTCTTTTCCTCAAGGAACACCGGGGAGCTGTTTTTT. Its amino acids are CASSFFSSRNTGELFF.